This TCR beta chain was identified during a study of CD8+ T cells in alopecia areata. About the research overall: Tofacitinib administration to treated patients was oral, at 5 to 10 mg twice daily. Study results and caveats: Tofacitinib significantly brought down scalp clonality and expanded CD8+ clones among top 100.

There are 13 residues in the CDR3. The V and J ends lost 3 bases and 5 bases respectively, with 10 bases between them. Per the germline V gene, CDR1 is SEHNR and CDR2 is FQNEAQ (reference sequence). Concerning this clone: Its matching antigen is unknown.

Specified treatment: oral pan-JAK inhibitor, 5-10 mg twice daily. cDNA reverse transcribed from extracted RNA served as the sequencing template. TCRdb keeps only in-frame clones here, not all; method: immunoSEQ multiplex PCR. The table records 100,000 to 150,000 clones, around 63% of them present only once. Sequenced material: CD4+ T cells sorted from blood, taken at week 4, from a patient treated with tofacitinib. The genes are TRBV7-9 and TRBJ2-5, with D perhaps TRBD1 or TRBD2 (5 bases each). The TCR originated in a human donor with alopecia areata. This CDR3 is CASSLGDRETQYF. The DNA of the CDR3 is TGTGCCAGCAGCTTGGGGGATCGGGAGACCCAGTACTTC.